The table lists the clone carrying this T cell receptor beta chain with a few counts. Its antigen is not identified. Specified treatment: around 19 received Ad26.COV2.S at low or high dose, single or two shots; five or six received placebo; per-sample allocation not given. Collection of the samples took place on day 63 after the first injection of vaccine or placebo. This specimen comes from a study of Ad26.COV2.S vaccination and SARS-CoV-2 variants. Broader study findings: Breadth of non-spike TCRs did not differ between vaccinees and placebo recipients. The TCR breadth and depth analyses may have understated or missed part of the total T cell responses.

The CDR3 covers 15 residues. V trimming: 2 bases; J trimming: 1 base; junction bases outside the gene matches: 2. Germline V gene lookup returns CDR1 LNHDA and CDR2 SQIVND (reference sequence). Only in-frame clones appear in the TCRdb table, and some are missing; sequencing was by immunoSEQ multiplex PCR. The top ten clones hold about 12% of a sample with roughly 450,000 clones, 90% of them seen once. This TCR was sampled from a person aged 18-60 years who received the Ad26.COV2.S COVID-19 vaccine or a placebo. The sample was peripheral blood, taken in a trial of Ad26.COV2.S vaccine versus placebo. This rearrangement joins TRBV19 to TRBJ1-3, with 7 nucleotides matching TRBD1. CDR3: CASSIYRGSGNTIYF. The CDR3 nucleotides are TGTGCCAGTAGTATATACAGGGGATCTGGAAACACCATATATTTT. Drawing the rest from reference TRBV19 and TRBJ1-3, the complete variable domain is DGGITQSPKYLFRKEGQNVTLSCEQNLNHDAMYWYRQDPGQGLRLIYYSQIVNDFQKGDIAEGYSVSREKKESFPLTVTSAQKNPTAFYLCASSIYRGSGNTIYFGEGSWLTVV.